This T cell receptor beta chain originates from a study of blood T cell repertoires in COVID-19. V was cut by 0 bases and J by 2 bases, with 13 bases left in between. Per germline, CDR1 LGHNA and CDR2 YSLEER. This CDR3 has 17 residues. This table comes from immunoSEQ multiplex PCR, and its TCRdb copy is limited to in-frame clones, with some not included. Of around 320,000 clones detected, approximately 89% appear once; the ten largest clones hold approximately 7%. This TCR was recovered from a woman aged 25-40 years who had recovered from COVID-19. The chain couples TRBV4-3 to TRBJ1-4; unclear D gene. The material sequenced was peripheral blood. The CDR3 DNA follows: TGCGCCAGCAGCCAAGATCCTCGTTCGGGGACTAATGAAAAACTGTTTTTT. Translation gives CASSQDPRSGTNEKLFF.